These 28 T cell receptor beta chains were all obtained from the same sample, sequenced in a study of Ad26.COV2.S vaccination and SARS-CoV-2 variants. The treatment denotes: roughly 18 received Ad26.COV2.S at low or high dose, single or two shots; 5 received placebo; per-sample allocation not given. It was on day 63 after the first vaccine or placebo injection that samples were taken. Using immunoSEQ multiplex PCR, the repertoire was profiled, and TCRdb retains in-frame clones only, with some absent. The sample has some 340,000 clones; around four fifths are singletons. Specimen: peripheral blood, collected in a trial of Ad26.COV2.S vaccine versus placebo. These receptors came from a person aged 18-65 years who received the Ad26.COV2.S COVID-19 vaccine or a placebo.

The chain has TRBV15 and TRBJ2-5; D unclear. The V end was cut by 0 bases, the J end by 5 bases, with 19 bases between. Germline V gives CDR1 LNHNV, CDR2 YYDKDF (reference sequence). The CDR3 extends over 17 amino acids. The CDR3 bases are TGTGCCACCAGCAGAGATCTTGGGCGTGGTGGCCGGGAGACCCAGTACTTC. Translation gives CATSRDLGRGGRETQYF.

The gene calls are TRBV5-5 and TRBJ1-6, with 7 bases aligning to TRBD1. With 4 bases clipped from V and 7 bases from J, the junction kept 8 bases outside the gene matches. CDR3 size: 15 residues. Germline V gene sequence: CDR1 SGHKS, CDR2 YYEKEE (reference sequence). The CDR3 DNA reads TGTGCCAGCAGCCCCACCCCGACAGGGAATTCACCCCTCCACTTT. As protein: CASSPTPTGNSPLHF.

This clone came up once. The junction shows a germline mismatch at one end, possibly a read error. J is TRBJ2-2 and V is TRBV4-1; perhaps TRBD2 as D (5 bases). This CDR3 contains 17 residues. CDR1 MGHRA and CDR2 YSYEKL come from the germline V gene. The CDR3 DNA reads TGCGCCAGCAGTCAAGCGGCCGTCTTGTTGGGCACCGGGGAGCTGTTTTTT. Protein sequence: CASSQAAVLLGTGELFF.

This clone was detected once. The J gene is TRBJ1-1, the V gene TRBV7-9; D is unresolved. Looked up from germline, CDR1 is SEHNR and CDR2 is FQNEAQ (reference sequence). V lost 3 bases and J 4 bases, leaving 9 bases between the germline ends. This CDR3 is built from 13 residues. The chain's CDR3 is CASSFNALTEAFF. The CDR3, as DNA: TGTGCCAGCAGCTTTAACGCCCTCACTGAAGCTTTCTTT. Looking up the rest from reference TRBV7-9 and TRBJ1-1 gives the full variable domain: DTGVSQNPRHKITKRGQNVTFRCDPISEHNRLYWYRQTLGQGPEFLTYFQNEAQLEKSRLLSDRFSAERPKGSFSTLEIQRTEQGDSAMYLCASSFNALTEAFFGQGTRLTVV.

This chain joins TRBV11-3 and TRBJ2-5; 9 nucleotides align to TRBD1. The CDR3 loop spans 15 amino acids. Looked up from germline, CDR1 is SGHNT and CDR2 is YENEEA. The junction had 9 bases not matched to a gene; V was cut back by 6 bases and J by 4 bases. The DNA of the CDR3 is TGTGCCAGCAGTCGCCGACAGGGGGGGAGAGAGACCCAGTACTTC. Residues: CASSRRQGGRETQYF. The variable domain in full, completed from reference TRBV11-3 and TRBJ2-5, reads EAGVVQSPRYKIIEKKQPVAFWCNPISGHNTLYWYLQNLGQGPELLIRYENEEAVDDSQLPKDRFSAERLKGVDSTLKIQPAELGDSAVYLCASSRRQGGRETQYFGPGTRLLVL.

The J gene is TRBJ2-2, the V gene TRBV7-2, with TRBD1 matching over 12 bases. The junction had 8 bases not matched to a gene; V was cut back by 6 bases and J by 0 bases. This CDR3 is built from 18 residues. The germline V gene encodes CDR1 SGHTA and CDR2 FQGNSA. Here the CDR3 DNA reads TGTGCCAGCAGTTCAAAGGGGGACAGGGGGCCGAACACCGGGGAGCTGTTTTTT. It is translated as CASSSKGDRGPNTGELFF.

The chain links TRBV19 to TRBJ2-7, with TRBD2 matching over 9 bases. CDR1 is LNHDA and CDR2 is SQIVND in the germline V gene (reference sequence). The CDR3 runs to 11 residues. V was pared by 10 bases and J by 7 bases, with 5 bases of the junction left unmatched. The CDR3, as DNA: TGTGCCACCTATAGCGGGAGTGAGCAGTACTTC. As protein: CATYSGSEQYF.

The rearrangement uses TRBV7-9 and TRBJ2-2, with TRBD1 matching over 7 bases. V gave up 5 bases and J gave up 6 bases; unmatched junction bases: 12. The germline gives CDR1 SEHNR, CDR2 FQNEAQ (reference sequence). The CDR3 has 16 amino acids. CDR3 bases: TGTGCCAGCAGCAGCGTGGACAGGTCTCGGGCCGGGGAGCTGTTTTTT. As protein: CASSSVDRSRAGELFF.

The rearrangement links TRBV4-1 to TRBJ2-1; 11 nucleotides agree with TRBD1. The CDR3 contains 17 residues. The trim removed 0 bases at V and 3 bases at J, leaving 4 bases unmatched. CDR1 and CDR2 (germline): MGHRA, YSYEKL. The CDR3 loop is CASSQDFGTGGYNEQFF. CDR3 nucleotide sequence: TGCGCCAGCAGCCAAGATTTCGGGACAGGGGGCTACAATGAGCAGTTCTTC.

This chain connects TRBV5-6 to TRBJ2-6; D is undetermined. The germline CDR1 and CDR2 sequences are SGHDT and YYEEEE. The CDR3 spans 13 residues. Trimming shortened V by 2 bases and J by 3 bases, and 3 bases separated the two germline ends. In nucleotides, the CDR3 is TGTGCCAGCAGCTTACGTGGGGCCAACGTCCTGACTTTC. Its translation: CASSLRGANVLTF.

The chain is built from TRBV13 and TRBJ2-1; D may correspond to TRBD1 or TRBD2 (5 bases each). This CDR3 spans 13 amino acids. V was cut by 0 bases and J by 10 bases, with 10 bases left in between. CDR1 PRHDT and CDR2 FYEKMQ come from the germline V gene (reference sequence). The CDR3 region has the DNA TGTGCCAGCAGCTTAGGGGGACCTAAAGAGCAGTTCTTC. Amino acids: CASSLGGPKEQFF.

The count of this clone is one. V and J are TRBV12-3 or TRBV12-4 and TRBJ1-1, with TRBD1 matching 8 bases. The CDR3 has 12 amino acids. The trim removed 7 bases at V and 11 bases at J, leaving 9 bases unmatched. CDR3 amino acids: CASTTRTGRAFF. The CDR3 DNA follows: TGTGCCAGCACCACCCGGACAGGGCGCGCTTTCTTT.

The chain links TRBV5-6 to TRBJ2-2; TRBD1 matches at 8 bases. CDR1 SGHDT and CDR2 YYEEEE come from the germline V gene. The CDR3 spans 15 residues. J was trimmed by 6 bases and V by 4 bases; bases with no gene match: 8. CDR3 sequence: CASSIGQGRAGELFF. The CDR3 coding sequence is TGTGCCAGCAGCATAGGACAGGGTCGGGCCGGGGAGCTGTTTTTT.

The rearrangement joins TRBV6-5 to TRBJ2-5; D is ambiguous. Germline loops: CDR1 MNHEY, CDR2 SVGAGI. V was shortened by 10 bases and J by 5 bases, with 14 bases between the two germline ends. The CDR3 is made up of 12 amino acids. The CDR3 coding sequence is TGTGCCATGCGCGGTTCGGTGGAGACCCAGTACTTC. This gives the protein CAMRGSVETQYF.

The V gene is TRBV28, the J gene TRBJ1-5; maybe TRBD1 (5 bases). The CDR3 contains 15 residues. Trimming pared 5 bases from V and 5 bases from J, leaving 16 bases between. Germline-derived CDR1 and CDR2 are MDHEN and SYDVKM. CDR3 in DNA: TGTGCCAGCAGTATCGGGGGTCGCACTGATCAGCCCCAGCATTTT. This codes for CASSIGGRTDQPQHF.

This clone came up once. The rearrangement joins TRBV18 to TRBJ1-4; D gene unclear. The V end lost 8 bases, the J end lost 4 bases, and 20 bases lay between the germline ends. This CDR3 comprises 16 residues. Germline CDR1 reads KGHSH; CDR2 reads LQKENI. CDR3 amino acids: CASLRTMTLYNEKLFF. The CDR3, as DNA: TGTGCCAGCCTCAGGACGATGACCCTTTATAATGAAAAACTGTTTTTT.

The J gene is TRBJ1-2, the V gene TRBV24-1; 9 nucleotides match TRBD1. This CDR3 is 12 amino acids long. V shed 7 bases and J 7 bases; nucleotides not matched to a gene: 3. Germline-derived CDR1 and CDR2 are KGHDR and SFDVKD. DNA of the CDR3: TGTGCCACCAGCCGGACAGGGGTTGGCTACACCTTC. The encoded protein is CATSRTGVGYTF.

The chain uses TRBV7-9 and TRBJ2-2, with D perhaps TRBD1 (5 bases). Trimming stripped 4 bases from V and 0 bases from J, with 9 bases between. The CDR3 has 15 residues. Germline loops: CDR1 SEHNR, CDR2 FQNEAQ (reference sequence). The CDR3 here is CASSSGSTNTGELFF. DNA for the CDR3: TGTGCCAGCAGCTCAGGGTCTACGAACACCGGGGAGCTGTTTTTT. The whole variable domain, filled in from reference TRBV7-9 and TRBJ2-2, reads DTGVSQNPRHKITKRGQNVTFRCDPISEHNRLYWYRQTLGQGPEFLTYFQNEAQLEKSRLLSDRFSAERPKGSFSTLEIQRTEQGDSAMYLCASSSGSTNTGELFFGEGSRLTVL.

The V call is TRBV15, the J call TRBJ2-1, with TRBD2 matching 9 bases. The CDR3 is made up of 18 amino acids. Germline loops: CDR1 LNHNV, CDR2 YYDKDF (reference sequence). V dropped 2 bases and J dropped 5; count of bases not matched to a gene: 13. The chain's CDR3 is CATSRHRAGGPPDNEQFF. CDR3 DNA sequence: TGTGCCACCAGCAGACATCGGGCGGGGGGGCCCCCGGACAATGAGCAGTTCTTC. The variable domain in full, completed from reference TRBV15 and TRBJ2-1, reads DAMVIQNPRYQVTQFGKPVTLSCSQTLNHNVMYWYQQKSSQAPKLLFHYYDKDFNNEADTPDNFQSRRPNTSFCFLDIRSPGLGDTAMYLCATSRHRAGGPPDNEQFFGPGTRLTVL.

The V gene is TRBV7-2, the J gene TRBJ2-1, with 11 bases lining up with TRBD2. V was pared by 3 bases and J by 3 bases, with 7 bases of the junction left unmatched. The germline V gene has CDR1 SGHTA and CDR2 FQGNSA. The CDR3 consists of 17 residues. The CDR3 loop is CASSFPTSGGGYNEQFF. In nucleotides, the CDR3 is TGTGCCAGCAGCTTCCCCACTAGCGGGGGAGGCTACAATGAGCAGTTCTTC.

The chain carries TRBV7-2 and TRBJ2-7; either TRBD1 or TRBD2 may supply D (5 bases each). Germline CDR1 and CDR2: SGHTA and FQGNSA. The CDR3 covers 14 residues. Trimming stripped 3 bases from V and 4 bases from J, with 13 bases between. Here the CDR3 reads CASSFRDGKYEQYF. The CDR3 DNA follows: TGTGCCAGCAGCTTCCGGGACGGGAAATACGAGCAGTACTTC.

V usage is TRBV20-1 and J usage is TRBJ2-7, with no clear D. V lost 3 bases, J lost 2 bases, and 14 bases lay in between. The CDR3 is made up of 14 amino acids. The V gene's germline CDR1 is DFQATT and CDR2 SNEGSKA (reference sequence). CDR3: CSASGVVGTYEQYF. Written as DNA, the CDR3 is TGCAGTGCTAGTGGGGTTGTCGGAACCTACGAGCAGTACTTC.

The V and J genes are TRBV7-8 and TRBJ1-5; D gene ambiguous. Germline-derived CDR1 and CDR2 are SGHVS and FQNEAQ. V was pared by 2 bases and J by 0 bases, with 8 bases between. The CDR3 loop spans 15 amino acids. CDR3 sequence (DNA): TGTGCCAGCAGCTTATCGGGGTTTAGCAATCAGCCCCAGCATTTT. As protein: CASSLSGFSNQPQHF.

V and J are TRBV6-5 and TRBJ1-2; 7 bases align to TRBD1. The CDR3 has 14 amino acids. CDR1 MNHEY and CDR2 SVGAGI come from the germline V gene. The J segment lost 7 bases and the V segment lost 6 bases, leaving 11 bases of the junction unmatched. The chain's CDR3 is CASSRTGRGSGYTF. The CDR3 DNA reads TGTGCCAGCAGCCGGACCGGCAGGGGGTCTGGCTACACCTTC.

This chain joins TRBV28 and TRBJ1-1; 10 nucleotides line up with TRBD1. Germline assignment: CDR1 MDHEN and CDR2 SYDVKM. The ends lost 4 bases at V and 3 bases at J; junction bases unmatched: 11. The CDR3 runs 17 residues. CDR3 region: CASSYRDRGWLDTEAFF. In nucleotides, the CDR3 is TGTGCCAGCAGTTACCGGGACAGGGGTTGGTTGGACACTGAAGCTTTCTTT. The whole variable domain, filled in from reference TRBV28 and TRBJ1-1, reads DVKVTQSSRYLVKRTGEKVFLECVQDMDHENMFWYRQDPGLGLRLIYFSYDVKMKEKGDIPEGYSVSREKKERFSLILESASTNQTSMYLCASSYRDRGWLDTEAFFGQGTRLTVV.

This clone turned up a few times. The V call is TRBV6-1, the J call TRBJ1-2; 8 bases are shared with TRBD1. Germline CDR1 is MNHNS and CDR2 is SASEGT. The CDR3 is 15 amino acids. The trim removed 3 bases at V and 3 bases at J, leaving 6 bases unmatched. The CDR3 protein is CASSEGSGGYYGYTF. The CDR3 nucleotides read TGTGCCAGCAGTGAGGGGTCAGGGGGCTACTATGGCTACACCTTC.

V usage is TRBV9 and J usage is TRBJ2-1, with D uncertain. Per the germline V gene, CDR1 is SGDLS and CDR2 is YYNGEE. The CDR3 contains 15 residues. Deletions cut 0 bases from V and 4 bases from J, with 11 bases between. CDR3 in DNA: TGTGCCAGCAGCGTAGATGTCAGGCCGTACAATGAGCAGTTCTTC. The encoded protein is CASSVDVRPYNEQFF.

The chain is built from TRBV3-1 (or the pseudogene TRBV3-2) and TRBJ2-7; TRBD2 matches at 12 bases. Germline-derived CDR1 and CDR2 are LGHDT and YNNKEL (reference sequence). Trimming removed 2 bases from V and 2 bases from J; junction bases left unmatched: 4. The CDR3 has 16 amino acids. The CDR3 is CASSQSGLAGTYEQYF. The CDR3 DNA sequence: TGTGCCAGCAGCCAATCTGGACTAGCGGGAACCTACGAGCAGTACTTC.